The following is a T cell receptor beta chain sequence with its context. The data were produced by immunoSEQ multiplex PCR, yet TCRdb's version contains in-frame clones alone and is incomplete. The table lists about 320,000 clones, around nine tenths of them singletons, with approximately 5.2% in the top ten. All recovered Cohort 3 donors got two negative PCRs, got clearance, or saw symptom resolution. The data belong to a study of blood T cell repertoires in COVID-19. Overall study: Researchers got acute and convalescent COVID-19 samples from the United States, Italy and Spain.

The receptor's source is a man aged 60-69 years who had recovered from COVID-19. The sequenced material came from PBMCs or T cells enriched from blood (not recorded which).

CDR3 DNA: TGTGCCAGTAGCGCCGGACTAGCCGCCTACAATGAGCAGTTCTTC. This encodes CASSAGLAAYNEQFF. The chain couples TRBV19 to TRBJ2-1, with 8 bases lining up with TRBD2. CDR1 and CDR2 (germline): LNHDA, SQIVND (reference sequence). This CDR3 has 15 amino acids. The V gene end was trimmed by 6 bases and the J gene end by 2 bases; junction bases not matched to a gene: 6.